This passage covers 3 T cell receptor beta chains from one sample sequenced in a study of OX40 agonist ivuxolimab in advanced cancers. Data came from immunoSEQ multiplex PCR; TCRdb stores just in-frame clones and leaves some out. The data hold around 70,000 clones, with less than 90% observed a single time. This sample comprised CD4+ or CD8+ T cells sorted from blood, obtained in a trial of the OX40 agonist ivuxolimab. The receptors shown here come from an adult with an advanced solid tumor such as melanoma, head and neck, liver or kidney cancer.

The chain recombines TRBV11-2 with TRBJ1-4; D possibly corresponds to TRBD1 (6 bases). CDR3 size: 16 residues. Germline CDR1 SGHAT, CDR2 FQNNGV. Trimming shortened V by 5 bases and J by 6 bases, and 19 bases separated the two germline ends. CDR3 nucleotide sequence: TGTGCCAGCAGCCGGACAGACATACAATTGGATGAAAAACTGTTTTTT. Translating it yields CASSRTDIQLDEKLFF.

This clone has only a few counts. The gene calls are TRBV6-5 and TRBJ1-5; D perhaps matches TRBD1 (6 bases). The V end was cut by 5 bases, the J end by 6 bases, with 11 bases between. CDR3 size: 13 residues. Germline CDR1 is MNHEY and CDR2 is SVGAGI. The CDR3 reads CASSRQEGQPQHF. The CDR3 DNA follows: TGTGCCAGCAGTAGACAGGAAGGTCAGCCCCAGCATTTT.

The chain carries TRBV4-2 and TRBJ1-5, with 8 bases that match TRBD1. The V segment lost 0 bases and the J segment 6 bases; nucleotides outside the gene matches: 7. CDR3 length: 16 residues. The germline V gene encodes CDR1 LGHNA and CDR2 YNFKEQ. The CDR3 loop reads CASSQEEAGGSQPQHF. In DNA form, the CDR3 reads TGTGCCAGCAGCCAAGAGGAGGCAGGGGGCAGTCAGCCCCAGCATTTT.